This T cell receptor (beta chain) was retrieved from a study of CD8+ T cells in alopecia areata. Study findings and constraints: Lesional scalp exceeded normal scalp in clonality, especially in alopecia totalis/universalis.

RNA, once extracted, was reverse transcribed into cDNA for use as the sequencing template. The data were produced by immunoSEQ multiplex PCR, yet TCRdb's version contains in-frame clones alone and is incomplete. The table includes about 110,000 clones, roughly 59% detected once. About this clone itself: Antigen unknown.

Germline V gene lookup returns CDR1 SGHTA and CDR2 FQGTGA. V gave up 5 bases and J gave up 3 bases; unmatched junction bases: 3. The CDR3 sequence is 13 residues long. The TCR originated in a human donor in good health. Sequenced: CD8+ T cells sorted from blood. The chain has TRBV7-3 and TRBJ1-2, with 7 bases that match TRBD1. The CDR3 nucleotides read TGTGCCAGCAGCCCGGGACAGTACTATGGCTACACCTTC. Translated: CASSPGQYYGYTF. Combining the CDR3 with reference TRBV7-3 and TRBJ1-2 gives the whole variable domain GAGVSQTPSNKVTEKGKYVELRCDPISGHTALYWYRQSLGQGPEFLIYFQGTGAADDSGLPNDRFFAVRPEGSVSTLKIQRTERGDSAVYLCASSPGQYYGYTFGSGTRLTVV.